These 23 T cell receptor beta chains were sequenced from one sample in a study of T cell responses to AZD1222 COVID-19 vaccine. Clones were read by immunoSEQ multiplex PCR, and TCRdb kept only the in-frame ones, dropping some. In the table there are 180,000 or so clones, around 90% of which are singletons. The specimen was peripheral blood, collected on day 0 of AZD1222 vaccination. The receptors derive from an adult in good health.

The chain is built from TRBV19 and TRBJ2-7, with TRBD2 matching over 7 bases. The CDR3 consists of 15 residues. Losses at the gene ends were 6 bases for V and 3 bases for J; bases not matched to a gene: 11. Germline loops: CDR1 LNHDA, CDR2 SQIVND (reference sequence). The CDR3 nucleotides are TGTGCCAGTAGAGCCTTCGCGGGAGCTAGCTACGAGCAGTACTTC. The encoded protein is CASRAFAGASYEQYF.

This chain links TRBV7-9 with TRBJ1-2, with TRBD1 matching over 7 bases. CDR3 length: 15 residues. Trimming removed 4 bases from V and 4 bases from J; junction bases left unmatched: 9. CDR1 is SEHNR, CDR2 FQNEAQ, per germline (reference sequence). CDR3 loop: CASSSTTDRLYGYTF. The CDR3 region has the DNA TGTGCCAGCAGCTCAACTACGGACAGGCTCTATGGCTACACCTTC.

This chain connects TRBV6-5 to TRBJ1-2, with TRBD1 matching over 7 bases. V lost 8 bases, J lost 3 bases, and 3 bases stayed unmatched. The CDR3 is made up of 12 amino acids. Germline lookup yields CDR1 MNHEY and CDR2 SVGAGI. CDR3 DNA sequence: TGTGCCAGCCGGGACAGATACTATGGCTACACCTTC. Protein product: CASRDRYYGYTF.

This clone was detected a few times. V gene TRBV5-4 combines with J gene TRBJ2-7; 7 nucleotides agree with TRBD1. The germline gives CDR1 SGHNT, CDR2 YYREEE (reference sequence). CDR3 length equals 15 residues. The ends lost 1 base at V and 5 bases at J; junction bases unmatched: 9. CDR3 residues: CASSLPNRGSDEQYF. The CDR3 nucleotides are TGTGCCAGCAGCTTGCCTAACAGGGGATCGGACGAGCAGTACTTC. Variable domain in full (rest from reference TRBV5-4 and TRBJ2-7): ETGVTQSPTHLIKTRGQQVTLRCSSQSGHNTVSWYQQALGQGPQFIFQYYREEENGRGNFPPRFSGLQFPNYSSELNVNALELDDSALYLCASSLPNRGSDEQYFGPGTRLTVT.

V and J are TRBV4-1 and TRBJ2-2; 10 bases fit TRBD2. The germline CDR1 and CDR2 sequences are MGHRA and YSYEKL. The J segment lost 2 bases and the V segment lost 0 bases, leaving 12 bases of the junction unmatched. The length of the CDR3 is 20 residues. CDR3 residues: CASSQDSEPGLASNTGELFF. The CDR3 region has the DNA TGCGCCAGCAGCCAAGATTCTGAACCGGGACTAGCGTCTAACACCGGGGAGCTGTTTTTT.

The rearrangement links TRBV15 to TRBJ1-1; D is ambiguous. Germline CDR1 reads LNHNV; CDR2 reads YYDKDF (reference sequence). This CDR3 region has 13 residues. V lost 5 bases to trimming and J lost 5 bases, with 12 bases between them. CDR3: CATSLDGGTEAFF. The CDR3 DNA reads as TGTGCCACCAGCTTAGACGGCGGGACTGAAGCTTTCTTT.

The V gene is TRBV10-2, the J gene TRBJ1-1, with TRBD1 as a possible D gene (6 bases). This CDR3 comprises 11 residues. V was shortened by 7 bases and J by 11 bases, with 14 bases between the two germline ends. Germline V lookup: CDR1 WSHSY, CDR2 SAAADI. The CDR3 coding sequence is TGCGCCAGCACTTCAACCGGACAGGCTTTCTTT. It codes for CASTSTGQAFF.

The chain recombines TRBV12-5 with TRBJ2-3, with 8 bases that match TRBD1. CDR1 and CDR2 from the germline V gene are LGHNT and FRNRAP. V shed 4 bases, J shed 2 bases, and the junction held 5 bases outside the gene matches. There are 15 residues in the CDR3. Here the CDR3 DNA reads TGTGCTAGTGGTTATCTCAGGGGGCCCACAGATACGCAGTATTTT. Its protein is CASGYLRGPTDTQYF.

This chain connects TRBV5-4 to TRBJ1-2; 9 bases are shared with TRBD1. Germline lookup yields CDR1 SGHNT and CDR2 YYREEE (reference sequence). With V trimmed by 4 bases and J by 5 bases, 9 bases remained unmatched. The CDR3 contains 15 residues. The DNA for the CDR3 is TGTGCCAGCAGCCCACAGGGACAGGGAGGGTATGGCTACACCTTC. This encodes CASSPQGQGGYGYTF.

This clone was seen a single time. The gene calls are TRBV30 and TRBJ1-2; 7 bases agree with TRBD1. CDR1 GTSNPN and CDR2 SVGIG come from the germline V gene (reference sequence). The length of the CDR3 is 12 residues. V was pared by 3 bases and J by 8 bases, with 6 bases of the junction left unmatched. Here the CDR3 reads CAWRRAGGGYTF. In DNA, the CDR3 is TGTGCCTGGAGGCGGGCAGGGGGGGGCTACACCTTC.

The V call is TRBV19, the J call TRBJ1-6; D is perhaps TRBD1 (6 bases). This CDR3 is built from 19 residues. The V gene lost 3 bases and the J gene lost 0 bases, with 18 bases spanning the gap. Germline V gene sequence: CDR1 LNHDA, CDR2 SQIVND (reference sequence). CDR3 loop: CASSIVTGKISSYNSPLHF. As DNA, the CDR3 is TGTGCCAGTAGTATCGTAACAGGGAAAATCAGCTCCTATAATTCACCCCTCCACTTT.

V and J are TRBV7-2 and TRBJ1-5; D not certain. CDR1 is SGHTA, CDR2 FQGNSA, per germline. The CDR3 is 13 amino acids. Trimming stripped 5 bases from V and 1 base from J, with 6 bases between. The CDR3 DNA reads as TGTGCCAGCAGCGCGAACAGCAATCAGCCCCAGCATTTT. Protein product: CASSANSNQPQHF.

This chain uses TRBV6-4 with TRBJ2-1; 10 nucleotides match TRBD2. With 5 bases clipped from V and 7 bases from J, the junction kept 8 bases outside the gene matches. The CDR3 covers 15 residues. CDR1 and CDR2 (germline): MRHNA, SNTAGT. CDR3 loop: CASSSLAGVGNEQFF. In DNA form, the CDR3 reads TGTGCCAGCAGTTCCCTAGCGGGAGTTGGGAATGAGCAGTTCTTC.

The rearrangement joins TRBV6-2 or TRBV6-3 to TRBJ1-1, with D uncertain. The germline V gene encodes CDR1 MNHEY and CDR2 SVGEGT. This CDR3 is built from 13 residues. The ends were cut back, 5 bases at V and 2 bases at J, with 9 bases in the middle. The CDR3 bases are TGTGCCAGCAGTACGACGGGAAACACTGAAGCTTTCTTT. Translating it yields CASSTTGNTEAFF.

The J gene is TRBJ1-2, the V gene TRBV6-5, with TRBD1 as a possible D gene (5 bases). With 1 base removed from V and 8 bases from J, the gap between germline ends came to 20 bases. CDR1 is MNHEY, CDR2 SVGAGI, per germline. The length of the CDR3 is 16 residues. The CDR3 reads CASSYLTGPLREGYTF. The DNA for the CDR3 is TGTGCCAGCAGTTACTTAACCGGGCCTCTCAGGGAAGGCTACACCTTC.

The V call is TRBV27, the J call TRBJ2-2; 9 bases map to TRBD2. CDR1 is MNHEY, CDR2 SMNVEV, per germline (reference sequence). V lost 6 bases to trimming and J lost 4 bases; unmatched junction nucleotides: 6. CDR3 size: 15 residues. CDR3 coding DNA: TGTGCCAGCAGAGTGACTAGCGGACCCACCGGGGAGCTGTTTTTT. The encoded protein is CASRVTSGPTGELFF.

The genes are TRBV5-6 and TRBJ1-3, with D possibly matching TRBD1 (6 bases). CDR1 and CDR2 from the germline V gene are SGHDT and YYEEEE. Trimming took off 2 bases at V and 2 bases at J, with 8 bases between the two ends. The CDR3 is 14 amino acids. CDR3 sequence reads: CASSFRGPGNTIYF. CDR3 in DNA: TGTGCCAGCAGCTTTCGGGGGCCTGGAAACACCATATATTTT.

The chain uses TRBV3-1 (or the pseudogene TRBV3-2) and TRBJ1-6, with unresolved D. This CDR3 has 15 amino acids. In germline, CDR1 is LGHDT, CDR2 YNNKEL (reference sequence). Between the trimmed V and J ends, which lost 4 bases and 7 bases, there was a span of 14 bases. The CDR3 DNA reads TGTGCCAGCAGCCCCCCCGGTACTTCAAATTCACCCCTCCACTTT. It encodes CASSPPGTSNSPLHF.

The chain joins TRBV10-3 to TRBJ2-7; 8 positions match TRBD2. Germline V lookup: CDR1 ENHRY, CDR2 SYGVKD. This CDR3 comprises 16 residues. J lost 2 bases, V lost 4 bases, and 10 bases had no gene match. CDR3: CAISASVERETYEQYF. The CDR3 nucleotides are TGTGCCATCAGTGCGTCGGTGGAGCGGGAGACCTACGAGCAGTACTTC.

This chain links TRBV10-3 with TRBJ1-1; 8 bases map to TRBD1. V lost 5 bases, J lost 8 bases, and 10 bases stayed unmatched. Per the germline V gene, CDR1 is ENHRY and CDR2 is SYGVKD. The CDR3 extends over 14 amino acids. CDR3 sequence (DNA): TGTGCCATCAGTTTTCTCTCTAGGACAGGGGAAGCTTTCTTT. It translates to CAISFLSRTGEAFF.

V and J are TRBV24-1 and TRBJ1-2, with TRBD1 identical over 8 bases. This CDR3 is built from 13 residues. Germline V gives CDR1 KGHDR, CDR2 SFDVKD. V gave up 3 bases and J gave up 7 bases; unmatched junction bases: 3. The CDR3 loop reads CATSDKDRVGYTF. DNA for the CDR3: TGTGCCACCAGTGATAAGGACAGGGTTGGCTACACCTTC.

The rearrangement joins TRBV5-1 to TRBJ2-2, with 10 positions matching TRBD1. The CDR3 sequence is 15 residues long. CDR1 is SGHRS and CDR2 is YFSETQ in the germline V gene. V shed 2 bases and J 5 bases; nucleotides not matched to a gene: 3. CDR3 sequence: CASSLGTGVTGELFF. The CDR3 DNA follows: TGCGCCAGCAGCTTAGGGACAGGGGTTACCGGGGAGCTGTTTTTT.

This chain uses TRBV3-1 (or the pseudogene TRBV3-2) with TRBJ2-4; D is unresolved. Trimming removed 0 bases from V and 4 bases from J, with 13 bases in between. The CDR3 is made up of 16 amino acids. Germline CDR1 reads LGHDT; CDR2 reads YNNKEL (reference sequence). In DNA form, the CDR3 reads TGTGCCAGCAGCCAAGATCCGGGTTGGGGAAAAAACATTCAGTACTTC. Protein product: CASSQDPGWGKNIQYF.